This entry lists 18 T cell receptor beta chains sequenced from one sample in a study of patients and donors after allogeneic stem cell transplantation. MiXCR, run by TCRdb on the RT-PCR reads, gives a single entry per CDR3 protein. The profile shows approximately 210,000 distinct CDR3 sequences, 41% of them singletons. Input material: blood, either unsorted or a sorted T cell fraction (not recorded which). Receptors were obtained from a human donor who was either an allogeneic HSCT recipient or a stem cell or donor lymphocyte infusion donor (not recorded which). It is not recorded whose cells these are; they may come from a transplant donor.

The chain has TRBV6-6 and TRBJ1-2, with a possible D match to TRBD1 (6 bases). CDR3 length: 16 amino acids. CDR1 MNHNY and CDR2 SVGAGI come from the germline V gene (reference sequence). V gave up 1 base and J gave up 7 bases, with 19 bases separating them. This CDR3 is CASSYLTPQGRGGYTF. In nucleotides, the CDR3 is TGTGCCAGCAGTTACTTAACCCCACAGGGAAGGGGTGGCTACACCTTC.

This clonotype appeared a few times. The J gene is TRBJ1-1, the V gene TRBV4-3; no firm D call. The CDR3 spans 15 residues. Germline V gene sequence: CDR1 LGHNA, CDR2 YSLEER. The V end was cut by 0 bases, the J end by 1 base, with 9 bases between. This chain's CDR3 is CASSQDRGTNTEAFF. CDR3 bases: TGCGCCAGCAGCCAAGATCGGGGTACGAACACTGAAGCTTTCTTT.

The chain recombines TRBV7-9 with TRBJ1-2, with unresolved D. The V and J ends lost 2 bases and 8 bases respectively, with 15 bases between them. The CDR3 is made up of 14 amino acids. In germline, CDR1 is SEHNR, CDR2 FQNEAQ (reference sequence). The chain's CDR3 is CASSLTAGVRGYTF. Written as DNA, the CDR3 is TGTGCCAGCAGCTTAACAGCCGGAGTTCGGGGCTACACCTTC.

This CDR3 reads CASSEAGSSLGGYTF. CDR3 DNA sequence: TGTGCCAGCAGTGAAGCTGGCAGTAGCCTCGGGGGCTACACCTTC. The J gene is TRBJ1-2, the V gene TRBV6-1; D gene unclear. V lost 0 bases, J lost 8 bases, and 16 bases lay in between. The CDR3 totals 15 residues. Germline CDR1 MNHNS, CDR2 SASEGT.

The genes are TRBV6-5 and TRBJ1-1; 9 bases match TRBD1. The CDR3 is 15 amino acids. Germline CDR1 MNHEY, CDR2 SVGAGI. Losses at the gene ends were 6 bases for V and 8 bases for J; bases not matched to a gene: 13. CDR3 residues: CASRVRDRVVGEAFF. The CDR3 DNA follows: TGTGCCAGCAGGGTTCGGGACAGGGTGGTCGGAGAAGCTTTCTTT.

The chain couples TRBV4-3 to TRBJ2-7; TRBD2 might be the D (6 bases). Germline V gene data show CDR1 as LGHNA and CDR2 as YSLEER. The CDR3 is 17 amino acids. V was trimmed by 0 bases and J by 3 bases, leaving 18 bases between them. CDR3 sequence reads: CASSQEVKVAENYEQYF. As DNA, the CDR3 is TGCGCCAGCAGCCAAGAGGTTAAGGTAGCGGAAAACTACGAGCAGTACTTC.

V gene TRBV29-1 combines with J gene TRBJ2-3; D gene uncertain. The CDR3 length is 12 residues. Trimming shortened V by 4 bases and J by 2 bases, and 7 bases separated the two germline ends. Germline V gene sequence: CDR1 SQVTM, CDR2 ANQGSEA. The CDR3 DNA follows: TGCAGCGTTGTTACGGACACAGATACGCAGTATTTT. It codes for CSVVTDTDTQYF.

The chain recombines TRBV7-9 with TRBJ1-5; 7 bases map to TRBD1. V dropped 5 bases and J dropped 7; count of bases not matched to a gene: 11. The CDR3 length is 15 residues. CDR1 is SEHNR, CDR2 FQNEAQ, per germline (reference sequence). CDR3 amino acids: CASSVAGGRRQPQHF. CDR3 in DNA: TGTGCCAGCAGCGTCGCAGGGGGTCGCAGGCAGCCCCAGCATTTT.

The table lists this clonotype with a count of one. The chain recombines TRBV29-1 with TRBJ2-7, with a weak D call TRBD2 (6 bases). CDR1 and CDR2 (germline): SQVTM, ANQGSEA. The CDR3 extends over 13 amino acids. Trimming shortened V by 3 bases and J by 2 bases, and 11 bases separated the two germline ends. The CDR3 nucleotides read TGCAGCGTTGAGATCGGGAGCACCTACGAGCAGTACTTC. Its translation: CSVEIGSTYEQYF.

V gene TRBV7-9 combines with J gene TRBJ2-1; 11 bases match TRBD2. V trimming: 4 bases; J trimming: 5 bases; junction bases outside the gene matches: 16. The CDR3 has 19 residues. Germline loops: CDR1 SEHNR, CDR2 FQNEAQ (reference sequence). CDR3 region: CASSSPTPGLAAMDNEQFF. CDR3 coding DNA: TGTGCCAGCAGCTCTCCTACACCGGGACTAGCGGCCATGGACAATGAGCAGTTCTTC. Based on the CDR3 plus reference TRBV7-9 and TRBJ2-1, the full variable domain is DTGVSQNPRHKITKRGQNVTFRCDPISEHNRLYWYRQTLGQGPEFLTYFQNEAQLEKSRLLSDRFSAERPKGSFSTLEIQRTEQGDSAMYLCASSSPTPGLAAMDNEQFFGPGTRLTVL.

V gene TRBV4-3 combines with J gene TRBJ2-1; the D call may be TRBD1 or TRBD2 (5 bases each). This CDR3 has 13 residues. Trimming removed 4 bases from V and 7 bases from J, with 11 bases in between. The germline V gene encodes CDR1 LGHNA and CDR2 YSLEER. Here the CDR3 reads CASSPDEGNEQFF. The CDR3 DNA reads as TGCGCCAGCAGCCCTGACGAGGGGAATGAGCAGTTCTTC.

The chain is built from TRBV5-1 and TRBJ1-5; D gene ambiguous. Trimming took 4 bases from V and 1 from J, leaving 12 bases between them. Germline CDR1 reads SGHRS; CDR2 reads YFSETQ. The CDR3 has 15 residues. The CDR3 sequence is CASSTSYPSNQPQHF. In DNA form, the CDR3 reads TGCGCCAGCAGCACGAGTTACCCGAGCAATCAGCCCCAGCATTTT.

CDR3 DNA sequence: TGTGCCAGCAGAAGCCAGGGGGGGCAGCGCAATCAGCCCCAGCATTTT. Amino acids: CASRSQGGQRNQPQHF. The chain couples TRBV27 to TRBJ1-5, with 7 positions matching TRBD1. CDR1 MNHEY and CDR2 SMNVEV come from the germline V gene (reference sequence). V trimming: 6 bases; J trimming: 2 bases; junction bases outside the gene matches: 10. This CDR3 is built from 16 residues.

This chain links TRBV6-5 with TRBJ2-7, with 9 nucleotides matching TRBD2. V lost 0 bases to trimming and J lost 1 base; unmatched junction nucleotides: 4. The CDR3 runs to 16 residues. Per the germline V gene, CDR1 is MNHEY and CDR2 is SVGAGI. CDR3 region: CASSYSRREGSYEQYF. In DNA form, the CDR3 reads TGTGCCAGCAGTTACTCCCGGCGGGAGGGGTCCTACGAGCAGTACTTC.

The chain uses TRBV7-2 and TRBJ1-2; no definite D call. The length of the CDR3 is 14 residues. Germline V gene data show CDR1 as SGHTA and CDR2 as FQGNSA. The V end lost 7 bases, the J end lost 4 bases, and 16 bases lay between the germline ends. CDR3 coding DNA: TGTGCCAGCACCAACTACGGGAGTTCCTATGGCTACACCTTC. Amino acids: CASTNYGSSYGYTF.

This clonotype has a handful of counts. The genes are TRBV7-6 and TRBJ1-4, with 7 bases identical to TRBD1. CDR1 and CDR2 from the germline V gene are SGHVS and FNYEAQ. V was pared by 5 bases and J by 11 bases, with 14 bases of the junction left unmatched. The CDR3 consists of 15 residues. DNA of the CDR3: TGTGCCAGCAGCCCGCACAGGGGACTGCGAGGGAAACTGTTTTTT. As protein: CASSPHRGLRGKLFF.

The gene calls are TRBV20-1 and TRBJ1-3; the D gene is possibly TRBD1 (5 bases). This CDR3 is 17 amino acids long. V was cut by 2 bases and J by 2 bases, with 19 bases left in between. From germline, CDR1 is DFQATT and CDR2 SNEGSKA (reference sequence). The CDR3 protein is CSARTTDTLITGNTIYF. CDR3 nucleotides: TGCAGTGCTAGAACCACGGACACCCTGATTACTGGAAACACCATATATTTT.

The rearrangement uses TRBV21-1 and TRBJ2-6; the table gives TRBD1 as D, unverified against the DNA. TRBV21-1 is noted as a pseudogene. This CDR3 comprises 16 residues. The CDR3 protein is CASTQTGQRGANVLTF. The CDR3 DNA is TGTGCCAGCACGCAAACAGGGCAGCGGGGGGCCAACGTCCTGACTTTC.